This T cell receptor (beta chain) was sequenced for a study of Ad26.COV2.S vaccination and SARS-CoV-2 variants. Overall study: Enrolled in COV1001, the donor was in the Ad26.COV2.S trial arm, which received the vaccine.

Whole-study results and caveats: Similar non-spike TCR breadth was observed in recipients of vaccine and of placebo.

Treatment: roughly 20 received Ad26.COV2.S at low or high dose, single or two shots; roughly five received placebo; per-sample allocation not given. The samples were gathered on day 63 after the first injection of vaccine or placebo. Adults aged 18-55 years in Boston included the donor. Notes on this clone: The antigen remains undetermined.

Looked up from germline, CDR1 is SEHNR and CDR2 is FQNEAQ (reference sequence). The trim removed 5 bases at V and 1 base at J, leaving 4 bases unmatched. The CDR3 runs 14 residues. TCRdb's copy holds only in-frame clones and misses some; the assay was immunoSEQ multiplex PCR. The repertoire includes about 430,000 clones, around 90% of them detected once, and 9% to 15% sits in the top ten. The sample consisted of peripheral blood, taken in a trial of Ad26.COV2.S vaccine versus placebo. The sequence derives from a person aged 18-60 years who received the Ad26.COV2.S COVID-19 vaccine or a placebo. The gene calls are TRBV7-9 and TRBJ1-1; 7 bases agree with TRBD1. This chain's CDR3 is CASSDTGENTEAFF. For the CDR3, the DNA is TGTGCCAGCAGCGACACAGGGGAGAACACTGAAGCTTTCTTT.